Included here is one T cell receptor (beta chain) sequence, with context. The target of this receptor is not known. No base quality information exists; no much larger clone differs at one position. Trimming leaves V shorter by 1 base and J shorter by 0 bases, with the junction holding 10 bases beyond the gene matches. From its cysteine to its phenylalanine, the CDR3 spans 18 amino acids. Here the CDR3 DNA is all that survives: 54 bases in frame from base 1. The CDR1 and CDR2 encoded by the germline V gene are SGHDT and YYEEEE. The immunoSEQ Assay, a bias-controlled multiplex PCR, was used to amplify TCRbeta CDR3 regions from genomic DNA. In the source study's methods: The number of nucleated cells in each sample was estimated by amplification of reference gene primers within the assay. To quantify the absolute abundance of each unique TCRbeta CDR3 rearrangement, sequence reads were collapsed and filtered. For each sample, productive Simpson clonality was calculated as the square root of Simpson's diversity index across productive rearrangements. The clones in this table, taken by TCRdb from immuneACCESS, are in-frame only. Not every clone is retained; where verified, under half of the shortfall comes from an unresolved V gene, and the cause of the rest is unknown. The DNA was the basis for D and trimming; V, J and clone size are from that table. Across this sample there are some 120,000 clones, with less than 95% seen only once. The ten largest clones take up less than 2% of the sample.

Each collaborating institution followed its own protocols to collect whole blood in K2EDTA tubes. For TCRbeta analysis, collaborators shipped samples in one of three forms: frozen whole blood, isolated PBMCs, or DNA extracted from either of those sample types. The data are from a study of blood T cell repertoires in COVID-19 (TCRdb year 2020). Broadly, across the study: Collaborator samples came from the United States, Italy and Spain and covered acute and convalescent phases of COVID-19. The material from the prospective study consisted of cDNA or gDNA derived from T cells, B-cell-depleted T cells, or PBMCs. Deeply sampled blood TCRbeta repertoires from subjects exposed to, actively infected with, or recovered from COVID-19 were included in the dataset. A freely available public database, intended as a resource for researchers studying the immune response to SARS-CoV-2, is where the repertoires were released. Samples were obtained from the ongoing ImmuneRACE study (first 160 participants) and from about 1,300 subjects provided by 6 global collaborators. The sample metadata nearly always contained a de-identified subject ID, COVID-19 status, age in years and sex. HLA class I and class II types, where available, came from metadata supplied by the sample provider rather than from assay-based typing.

On the study overall, not on this receptor specifically: How much clinical and demographic metadata was included differed by source and by participant, and the metadata was provided uncurated.

Specimen: peripheral blood. The V and J genes are TRBV5-6 and TRBJ2-7, with 10 bases in between that match TRBD1. This receptor was taken from a human donor with active COVID-19. The donor label of this sample is uncertain. The nucleotide sequence is TGTGCCAGCAGCTTGAGACAGGGGGCGAGTAGGAGCTCCTACGAGCAGTACTTC. This is translated as CASSLRQGASRSSYEQYF.